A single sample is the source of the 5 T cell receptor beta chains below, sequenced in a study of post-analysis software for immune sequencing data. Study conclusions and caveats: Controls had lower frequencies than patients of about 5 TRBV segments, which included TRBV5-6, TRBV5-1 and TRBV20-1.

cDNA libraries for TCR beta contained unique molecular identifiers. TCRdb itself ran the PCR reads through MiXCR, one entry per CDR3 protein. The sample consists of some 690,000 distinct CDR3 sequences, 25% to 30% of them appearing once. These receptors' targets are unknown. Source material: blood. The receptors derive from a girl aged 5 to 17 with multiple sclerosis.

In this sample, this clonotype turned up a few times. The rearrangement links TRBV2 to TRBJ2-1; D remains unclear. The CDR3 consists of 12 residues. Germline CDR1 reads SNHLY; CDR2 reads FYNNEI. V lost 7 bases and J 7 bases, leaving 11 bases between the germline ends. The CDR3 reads CASKRSTNEQFF. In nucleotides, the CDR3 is TGTGCCAGCAAAAGGTCGACTAATGAGCAGTTCTTC.

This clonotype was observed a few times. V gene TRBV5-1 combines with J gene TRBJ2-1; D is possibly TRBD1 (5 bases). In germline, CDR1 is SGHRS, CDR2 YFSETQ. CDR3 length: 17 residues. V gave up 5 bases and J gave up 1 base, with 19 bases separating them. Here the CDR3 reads CASRQLDGQGSYNEQFF. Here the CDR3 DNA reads TGCGCCAGCAGACAACTCGACGGGCAGGGTTCCTACAATGAGCAGTTCTTC.

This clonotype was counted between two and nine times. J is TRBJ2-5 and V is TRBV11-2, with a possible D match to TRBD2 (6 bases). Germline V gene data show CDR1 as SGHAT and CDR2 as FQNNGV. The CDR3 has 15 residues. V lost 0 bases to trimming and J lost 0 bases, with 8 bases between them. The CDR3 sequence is CASSLEGLNQETQYF. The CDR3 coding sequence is TGTGCCAGCAGCTTAGAGGGACTCAACCAAGAGACCCAGTACTTC.

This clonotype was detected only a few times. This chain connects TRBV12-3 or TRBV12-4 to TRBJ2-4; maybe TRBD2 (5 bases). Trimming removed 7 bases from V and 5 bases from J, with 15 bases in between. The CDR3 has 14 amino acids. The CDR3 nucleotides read TGTGCCAGCACCGGACTCAGAACCGAAAACATTCAGTACTTC. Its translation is CASTGLRTENIQYF.

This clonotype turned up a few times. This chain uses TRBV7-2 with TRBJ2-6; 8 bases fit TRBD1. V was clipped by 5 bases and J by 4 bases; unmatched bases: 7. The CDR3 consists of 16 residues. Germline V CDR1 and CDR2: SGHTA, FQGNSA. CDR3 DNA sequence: TGTGCCAGCAGCGGTCAGGGGGCGCAAGGGGCCAACGTCCTGACTTTC. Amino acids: CASSGQGAQGANVLTF. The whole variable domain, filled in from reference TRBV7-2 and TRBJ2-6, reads GAGVSQSPSNKVTEKGKDVELRCDPISGHTALYWYRQSLGQGLEFLIYFQGNSAPDKSGLPSDRFSAERTGGSVSTLTIQRTQQEDSAVYLCASSGQGAQGANVLTFGAGSRLTVL.